The entry that follows covers one T cell receptor beta chain sequence. The CDR3 contains 15 residues. CDR1 and CDR2 from the germline V gene are SGDLS and YYNGEE. V was pared by 3 bases and J by 5 bases, with 9 bases of the junction left unmatched. This specimen comes from a study of cytomegalovirus exposure and HLA in healthy donors. TCRdb's copy holds only in-frame clones and misses some; the assay was immunoSEQ multiplex PCR. The data hold 80,000 to 100,000 clones, with roughly 87% observed a single time. This sequence originates from a man between 18 and 35 years old in good health and CMV-seropositive. The sample comprised PBMCs. The rearrangement joins TRBV9 to TRBJ2-5; 8 bases match TRBD1. The CDR3 sequence is CASSADRGGRETQYF. The CDR3 coding sequence is TGTGCCAGCAGCGCAGACAGGGGAGGTCGGGAGACCCAGTACTTC.